The rows below give T cell receptor beta chains drawn from one sample of a study of regulatory T cells in long-lasting Graves disease. TCRdb re-analysed the multiplex PCR reads in MiXCR, keeping a single row per CDR3 protein. The repertoire holds hundreds of thousands of distinct CDR3 sequences, approximately 13% seen once, with roughly a tenth in the top ten. These data also formed part of another study, on T cells in Graves' hyperthyroidism and ophthalmopathy.

Sequenced here: peripheral blood mononuclear cells (PBMCs), sampled at new diagnosis, from a patient treated with antithyroid drugs. The source is a man younger than 40 with Graves disease. CDR3s include the opening cysteine and the closing phenylalanine or tryptophan. The D gene is left open where the match is weak. For some rows the clone size is stated as once, few or many, or as a class when expanded; others skip it.

d_call	clone_size	v_call	j_call	cdr3_aa	cdr3_nt
TRBD1	-	TRBV4-1	TRBJ2-7	CASSQGLLFWGQQGAITYEQYF	TGCGCCAGCAGCCAGGGACTGTTATTTTGGGGGCAACAGGGGGCGATAACATACGAGCAGTACTTC
TRBD1	many	TRBV10-3	TRBJ1-4	CAISESGQELFF	TGTGCCATCAGTGAGTCCGGACAGGAACTGTTTTTT
TRBD2	many	TRBV7-9	TRBJ2-2	CASSQGWLAGTGELFF	TGTGCCAGCAGCCAAGGCTGGCTAGCGGGAACCGGGGAGCTGTTTTTT
-	many	TRBV20-1	TRBJ2-4	CSAPRPEEGFIQYF	TGCAGTGCCCCTCGGCCTGAGGAGGGCTTCATTCAGTACTTC
-	many	TRBV27	TRBJ2-3	CASRLLGTYTDTQYF	TGTGCCAGCAGGCTCCTTGGAACGTACACAGATACGCAGTATTTT
-	few	TRBV5-1	TRBJ2-7	CASSPGREYGQYF	TGCGCCAGCAGCCCGGGCCGTGAGTACGGGCAGTACTTC
-	few	TRBV3-1	TRBJ1-1	CASSQDAGTRKIMNTEASF	TGTGCCAGCAGCCAAGACGCCGGGACACGGAAAATCATGAACACTGAAGCTTCCTTT
-	few	TRBV7-3	TRBJ1-2	CASSSDAPGRYTF	TGTGCCAGCAGCTCCGATGCCCCTGGACGCTACACCTTC
TRBD1	-	TRBV5-1	TRBJ2-5	CASSQGTGVETQYF	TGCGCCAGCAGCCAAGGGACAGGGGTAGAGACCCAGTACTTC
-	many	TRBV6-1	TRBJ1-6	CASSEDPGSPLHF	TGTGCCAGCAGTGAAGACCCTGGATCACCCCTCCACTTT
TRBD2	few	TRBV20-1	TRBJ2-5	CSARKGTSEETQYF	TGCAGTGCCCGCAAGGGGACTAGCGAGGAGACCCAGTACTTC
-	few	TRBV6-5	TRBJ2-7	CASSYSSASASYEQYF	TGTGCCAGCAGTTACTCGTCGGCTAGCGCCTCCTACGAGCAGTACTTC
-	-	TRBV18	TRBJ1-1	CASASVQALNTEAFF	TGTGCCAGCGCCTCAGTCCAGGCCCTGAACACTGAAGCTTTCTTT
TRBD2	few	TRBV5-1	TRBJ2-7	CASSPGASGRAGEQYF	TGCGCCAGCAGCCCGGGGGCTAGCGGGAGGGCTGGCGAGCAGTACTTC
TRBD2	few	TRBV15	TRBJ2-7	CATSTGRSGKSYEQYF	TGTGCCACCAGCACCGGGCGTAGCGGGAAGTCATACGAGCAGTACTTC
-	many	TRBV2	TRBJ2-7	CASSWEQELYEQYF	TGTGCCAGCAGTTGGGAACAGGAGCTCTACGAGCAGTACTTC
-	-	TRBV19	TRBJ1-6	CASGLQGTNLYSPLHF	TGTGCCAGTGGCCTGCAGGGGACCAACCTGTATTCACCCCTCCACTTT
-	many	TRBV20-1	TRBJ2-7	CSARRFPPNEQYF	TGCAGTGCCAGGAGGTTTCCTCCCAACGAGCAGTACTTC
-	many	TRBV6-1	TRBJ1-3	CASIGYERRNTIYF	TGTGCCAGCATAGGGTATGAAAGGAGAAACACCATATATTTT
-	many	TRBV2	TRBJ2-6	CASSGRVTGANVLTF	TGTGCCAGCAGTGGCAGGGTAACTGGGGCCAACGTCCTGACTTTC
-	-	TRBV24-1	TRBJ1-4	CATSAAGNEKLFF	TGTGCCACCAGTGCGGCAGGTAATGAAAAACTGTTTTTT
TRBD1	many	TRBV11-2	TRBJ2-2	CASSLGGQATGELFF	TGTGCCAGCAGCTTAGGTGGACAGGCCACCGGGGAGCTGTTTTTT
-	-	TRBV18	TRBJ2-7	CASSPTTIYEQYF	TGTGCCAGCTCACCAACGACAATTTACGAGCAGTACTTC
-	few	TRBV3-1	TRBJ1-3	CASSQEQTSGNTIYF	TGTGCCAGCAGCCAAGAACAAACCTCTGGAAACACCATATATTTT
TRBD2	-	TRBV18	TRBJ2-1	CASSQTSGGNNEQFF	TGTGCCAGCTCACAGACTAGCGGGGGGAACAATGAGCAGTTCTTC
TRBD1	few	TRBV5-1	TRBJ2-1	CASETDRAGEQFF	TGCGCCAGCGAAACCGACAGGGCCGGAGAGCAGTTCTTC
TRBD1	-	TRBV19	TRBJ1-4	CASSIRGRSTNEKLFF	TGTGCCAGTAGTATAAGGGGGCGTTCAACTAATGAAAAACTGTTTTTT
-	-	TRBV3-1	TRBJ2-2	CASSQDVSGELFF	TGTGCCAGCAGCCAAGATGTGAGCGGGGAGCTGTTTTTT
-	many	TRBV6-1	TRBJ1-2	CASSEPPGGRRGYTF	TGTGCCAGCAGTGAACCTCCGGGAGGGCGGAGGGGCTACACCTTC
-	many	TRBV12-3/TRBV12-4	TRBJ1-2	CASSSRTDFGYGYTF	TGTGCCAGCAGTTCCCGGACAGACTTCGGCTATGGCTACACCTTC
TRBD1	many	TRBV29-1	TRBJ2-7	CSATSFGTGIIYEQYF	TGCAGCGCCACCTCCTTCGGGACAGGAATCATCTACGAGCAGTACTTC
-	-	TRBV20-1	TRBJ2-2	CSARAGRAGGELFF	TGCAGTGCTAGAGCGGGCAGGGCGGGCGGGGAGCTGTTTTTT
-	many	TRBV19	TRBJ2-1	CASGAFPNSYNEQFF	TGTGCCAGCGGCGCCTTTCCCAACTCCTACAATGAGCAGTTCTTC
-	many	TRBV28	TRBJ2-7	CASSPPYRGSKLYEQYF	TGTGCCAGCAGCCCACCTTATCGGGGCAGTAAGCTCTACGAGCAGTACTTC
-	many	TRBV7-9	TRBJ2-5	CASSLAGDWETQYF	TGTGCCAGCAGCTTAGCCGGGGACTGGGAGACCCAGTACTTC
TRBD1	many	TRBV27	TRBJ2-4	CARTGDRENIQYF	TGTGCCAGAACCGGGGACAGGGAGAACATTCAGTACTTC
-	few	TRBV7-2	TRBJ2-2	CASSLWDGTGELFF	TGTGCCAGCAGCTTATGGGATGGGACCGGGGAGCTGTTTTTT
TRBD2	few	TRBV6-5	TRBJ2-7	CASSYSTVLLAEEQYF	TGTGCCAGCAGTTACTCGACCGTTTTACTAGCGGAAGAGCAGTACTTC
-	-	TRBV29-1	TRBJ1-4	CSVGGGGSEKLFF	TGCAGCGTTGGGGGGGGGGGCAGTGAAAAACTGTTTTTT
TRBD1	few	TRBV20-1	TRBJ2-1	CSDRDRDHEQFF	TGCAGTGACCGGGACAGGGATCATGAGCAGTTCTTC
TRBD2	few	TRBV4-1	TRBJ2-7	CASSSQLAGESYEQYF	TGCGCCAGCAGCTCGCAATTAGCGGGAGAGTCCTACGAGCAGTACTTC
-	few	TRBV29-1	TRBJ2-5	CSVEKGRSRGTQYF	TGCAGCGTTGAAAAGGGTCGGAGCAGAGGGACCCAGTACTTC
-	-	TRBV27	TRBJ1-3	CASEKRTPGSGNTIYF	TGTGCCAGCGAAAAACGGACCCCCGGGTCTGGAAACACCATATATTTT
-	-	TRBV5-5	TRBJ2-7	CASRTRNHEQYF	TGTGCCAGCAGGACTAGAAACCACGAGCAGTACTTC
TRBD1	-	TRBV7-2	TRBJ2-5	CASSLFGTGGLETQYF	TGTGCCAGCAGCTTATTCGGCACAGGGGGCTTGGAGACCCAGTACTTC
TRBD2	many	TRBV11-2	TRBJ2-7	CASSSRLAVAYEQYF	TGTGCCAGCAGCTCGCGACTAGCGGTCGCCTACGAGCAGTACTTC
-	many	TRBV2	TRBJ1-6	CASSTDVPNSPLHF	TGTGCCAGCAGTACCGACGTTCCTAATTCACCCCTCCACTTT
-	-	TRBV5-5	TRBJ2-2	CASSRRVEYTGELFF	TGTGCCAGCAGCAGGAGGGTAGAGTACACCGGGGAGCTGTTTTTT
-	-	TRBV24-1	TRBJ2-7	CATSDLRQAYEQYF	TGTGCCACCAGTGATTTGAGACAAGCCTACGAGCAGTACTTC
-	few	TRBV7-9	TRBJ2-5	CASSLTGQEAQYF	TGTGCCAGCAGCTTAACCGGCCAAGAGGCCCAGTACTTC
-	many	TRBV20-1	TRBJ2-1	CSARDLRRGPYNEQFF	TGCAGTGCTAGAGATCTTCGGCGGGGCCCTTACAATGAGCAGTTCTTC
TRBD2	-	TRBV5-5	TRBJ2-3	CASSLSSGSKTDTQYF	TGTGCCAGCAGCCTTTCTAGCGGGAGTAAGACAGATACGCAGTATTTT